This T cell receptor (beta chain) is drawn from a study of cytomegalovirus exposure and HLA in healthy donors. Overall study results and limits: Serostatus for CMV was the only available immune exposure information.

V shed 7 bases, J shed 2 bases, and the junction held 6 bases outside the gene matches. Germline CDR1 SNHLY, CDR2 FYNNEI. This CDR3 contains 15 residues. Comment on this clone: Its specificity is unknown.

The PCR was carried out with 60 Vbeta primers and 13 Jbeta primers. TCRdb keeps only in-frame clones here, not all; method: immunoSEQ multiplex PCR. The table shows 150,000 to 200,000 clones, with 87% occurring only once. Source material: PBMCs. The TCR was taken from a woman in her twenties or thirties in good health and CMV-seronegative. The chain links TRBV2 to TRBJ2-2; 8 bases match TRBD2. In DNA form, the CDR3 reads TGTGCCAGCAACGGGAGGGACCAAAACACCGGGGAGCTGTTTTTT. Protein product: CASNGRDQNTGELFF.